This T cell receptor beta chain came from a study of blood T cell repertoires in COVID-19. Study-level background: The United States, Italy and Spain were the sources of the acute and convalescent COVID-19 samples.

The CDR3 contains 15 residues. Trimming cost V 1 base and J 5 bases; bases outside gene matches: 5. Germline CDR1 and CDR2: SGHNT and YYREEE (reference sequence). Clones were read by immunoSEQ multiplex PCR, and TCRdb kept only the in-frame ones, dropping some. The table shows 160,000 or so clones, with roughly 90% occurring only once. The chain links TRBV5-4 to TRBJ2-1; 8 bases map to TRBD2. The receptor comes from a woman aged 55 to 70 who had recovered from COVID-19. Specimen: peripheral blood. The CDR3 DNA reads TGTGCCAGCAGCTTGTCCGGGGGGGCCAACAATGAGCAGTTCTTC. Encoded protein: CASSLSGGANNEQFF.